Listed here are 12 T cell receptor beta chains from one sample, sequenced in a study of cytomegalovirus exposure and HLA in healthy donors. The PCR ran on 60 Vbeta and 13 Jbeta primers. Repertoires were generated with immunoSEQ multiplex PCR, while TCRdb's copy carries only in-frame clones and drops some. The sample lists some 140,000 clones; 70% to 85% were seen once. The sequencing input was PBMCs. These receptor sequences come from a woman between 45 and 60 years old in good health and CMV-seropositive.

This clone showed up just once. The chain recombines TRBV27 with TRBJ2-3; tentative D call: TRBD1 (5 bases). The V and J ends lost 2 bases and 0 bases respectively, with 9 bases between them. From germline, CDR1 is MNHEY and CDR2 SMNVEV (reference sequence). The CDR3 is made up of 15 amino acids. Here the CDR3 reads CASSLRTPSTDTQYF. The CDR3 nucleotides read TGTGCCAGCAGTTTAAGGACACCCAGCACAGATACGCAGTATTTT.

This chain links TRBV9 with TRBJ1-4; 11 bases align to TRBD1. The V segment lost 3 bases and the J segment 8 bases; nucleotides outside the gene matches: 3. The CDR3 consists of 14 residues. Germline V lookup: CDR1 SGDLS, CDR2 YYNGEE. The CDR3 sequence: CASSGGQGVEKLFF. In DNA form, the CDR3 reads TGTGCCAGCAGCGGGGGACAGGGGGTAGAAAAACTGTTTTTT.

V and J are TRBV7-9 and TRBJ2-3; TRBD1 matches 8 bases. The V and J ends lost 5 bases and 10 bases, in that order; junction bases with no gene match: 8. CDR1 SEHNR and CDR2 FQNEAQ come from the germline V gene (reference sequence). There are 13 residues in the CDR3. CDR3 in amino acids: CASSPSGQEAQYF. The CDR3 region has the DNA TGTGCCAGCAGCCCCTCGGGACAGGAGGCGCAGTATTTT.

CDR3 in DNA: TGTGCCAGCAGCCTCCAGGGGGCGAGCACAGATACGCAGTATTTT. Protein sequence: CASSLQGASTDTQYF. The chain employs TRBV7-3 and TRBJ2-3, with TRBD1 identical over 8 bases. The J segment lost 0 bases and the V segment lost 5 bases, leaving 4 bases of the junction unmatched. Germline CDR1 is SGHTA and CDR2 is FQGTGA. The length of the CDR3 is 15 residues.

This clone was recorded a few times. The chain combines TRBV6-5 with TRBJ2-1, with TRBD2 matching over 11 bases. The CDR3 extends over 16 amino acids. V lost 0 bases and J lost 4; bases outside the gene matches: 2. Germline V gene data show CDR1 as MNHEY and CDR2 as SVGAGI. CDR3 sequence: CASSYSSGGAYNEQFF. CDR3 DNA sequence: TGTGCCAGCAGTTACTCTAGCGGGGGGGCTTACAATGAGCAGTTCTTC.

V is TRBV5-4 and J is TRBJ2-2; D is uncertain. CDR1 is SGHNT, CDR2 YYREEE, per germline (reference sequence). V lost 0 bases, J lost 8 bases, and 14 bases lay in between. The CDR3 spans 15 residues. The CDR3 DNA reads as TGTGCCAGCAGCTTGGCGCATGCCGTCCAGGGGGAGCTGTTTTTT. Translating gives CASSLAHAVQGELFF. Using reference TRBV5-4 and TRBJ2-2 for the parts outside the CDR3, the full variable domain is ETGVTQSPTHLIKTRGQQVTLRCSSQSGHNTVSWYQQALGQGPQFIFQYYREEENGRGNFPPRFSGLQFPNYSSELNVNALELDDSALYLCASSLAHAVQGELFFGEGSRLTVL.

This clone was counted a few times. J is TRBJ1-2 and V is TRBV25-1; 11 positions agree with TRBD1. The CDR3 is 16 residues long. CDR1 and CDR2 (germline): MGHDK, SYGVNS. The V gene end was trimmed by 2 bases and the J gene end by 4 bases; junction bases not matched to a gene: 6. The CDR3 protein is CASSEGRTGGVYGYTF. The DNA of the CDR3 is TGTGCCAGCAGTGAAGGGAGGACAGGGGGCGTCTATGGCTACACCTTC.

The chain joins TRBV7-2 to TRBJ2-1, with D possibly being TRBD2 (5 bases). Germline V gene data show CDR1 as SGHTA and CDR2 as FQGNSA. V was shortened by 5 bases and J by 6 bases, with 17 bases between the two germline ends. The CDR3 is made up of 15 amino acids. CDR3 residues: CASSQGGQLGNEQFF. DNA of the CDR3: TGTGCCAGCAGCCAAGGCGGGCAGCTGGGCAATGAGCAGTTCTTC.

This chain links TRBV6-1 with TRBJ1-2, with 10 bases aligning to TRBD1. The CDR3 sequence is 14 residues long. Per germline, CDR1 MNHNS and CDR2 SASEGT. V shed 6 bases, J shed 4 bases, and the junction held 5 bases outside the gene matches. CDR3 sequence reads: CASRRGQGSYGYTF. The CDR3 bases are TGTGCCAGCAGGAGGGGACAGGGGAGCTATGGCTACACCTTC.

The chain links TRBV19 to TRBJ2-1, with 10 bases identical to TRBD1. Unmatched junction bases numbered 2, after V lost 6 bases and J lost 6 bases. The CDR3 runs 13 residues. The germline CDR1 and CDR2 sequences are LNHDA and SQIVND (reference sequence). This CDR3 is CASSGTGVNEQFF. CDR3 DNA: TGTGCCAGTAGCGGGACAGGGGTCAATGAGCAGTTCTTC.

This chain connects TRBV2 to TRBJ2-7, with D hard to call. The V gene's germline CDR1 is SNHLY and CDR2 FYNNEI. The V end lost 6 bases, the J end lost 1 base, and 4 bases lay between the germline ends. There are 11 residues in the CDR3. This CDR3 reads CASSRSYEQYF. CDR3 bases: TGTGCCAGCAGCAGGTCCTACGAGCAGTACTTC.

V gene TRBV4-2 combines with J gene TRBJ2-1; 7 nucleotides agree with TRBD2. CDR3 length equals 16 residues. Germline CDR1 is LGHNA and CDR2 is YNFKEQ. The ends lost 4 bases at V and 4 bases at J; junction bases unmatched: 10. The CDR3 here is CASSLGPPSGYNEQFF. The CDR3, as DNA: TGTGCCAGCAGCCTTGGCCCGCCTAGCGGTTACAATGAGCAGTTCTTC.